The clone carrying this T cell receptor (beta chain) has just one count. This sample stems from a study of blood T cell repertoires in COVID-19. Study as a whole: Samples representing acute and convalescent COVID-19 were sourced from the United States, Italy and Spain. PBMCs, B-cell-depleted T cells, or T cells were the source of the cDNA or gDNA that made up the material.

J was trimmed by 4 bases and V by 5 bases; bases with no gene match: 4. The germline V gene has CDR1 MNHEY and CDR2 SVGAGI. This CDR3 spans 13 amino acids. Original analysis: How many nucleated cells were present was estimated from reference gene primer amplification. Assay: immunoSEQ multiplex PCR; the TCRdb copy retains only in-frame clones and omits some. V and J calls and clone size are those listed in that table; D and trimming were worked out from the DNA. The sample lists tens of thousands of clones, around four fifths occurring once. The sample consisted of peripheral blood. The chain joins TRBV6-5 to TRBJ2-7; 8 bases are shared with TRBD2. This clonotype was sampled from a human donor in a cohort sampled during active COVID-19. CDR3 protein: CASSPREGYEQYF. Here the CDR3 DNA reads TGTGCCAGCAGTCCCCGGGAGGGTTACGAGCAGTACTTC.